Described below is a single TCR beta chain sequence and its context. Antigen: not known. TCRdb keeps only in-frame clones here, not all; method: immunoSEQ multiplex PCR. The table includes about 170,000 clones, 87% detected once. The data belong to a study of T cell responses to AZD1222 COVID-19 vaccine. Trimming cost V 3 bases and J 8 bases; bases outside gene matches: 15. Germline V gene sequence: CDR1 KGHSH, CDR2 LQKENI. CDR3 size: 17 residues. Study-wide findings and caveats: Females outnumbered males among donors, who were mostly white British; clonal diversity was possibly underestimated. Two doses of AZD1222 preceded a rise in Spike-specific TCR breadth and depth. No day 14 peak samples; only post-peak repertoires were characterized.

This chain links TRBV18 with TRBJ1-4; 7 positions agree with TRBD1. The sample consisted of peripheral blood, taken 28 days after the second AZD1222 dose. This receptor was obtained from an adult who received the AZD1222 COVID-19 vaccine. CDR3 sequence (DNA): TGTGCCAGCTCACCCAGTCAGGGGGGCCGCCTACGGGAAAAACTGTTTTTT. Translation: CASSPSQGGRLREKLFF.